This T cell receptor (beta chain) was found in a study of metastatic and nonmetastatic thyroid tumors. At the level of the study: Repertoire data that came from the blood and tumor or nodule tissue of malignant and benign thyroid patients were compared.

In the study's own analysis: For papillary thyroid cancer, a distant-metastasis classifier was constructed from CDR3 differences observed across clinicopathological groups. MiXCR reprocessed the PCR reads for TCRdb. These V and J calls rely on TCRdb rather than the paper's analysis. The sample contains some 29,000 clones, roughly 15% of which appear only once. Until they underwent thyroid surgery, no patient had received any treatment. Overall study results and limits: Compared with benign nodules, malignant thyroid tumors were reported to have significantly higher TCR beta diversity in both blood and tumor.

With regard to this clone: What it binds is unknown.

The V segment lost 5 bases and the J segment 4 bases; nucleotides outside the gene matches: 12. The V gene's germline CDR1 is SGHAT and CDR2 FQDESV (reference sequence). The CDR3 sequence is 18 residues long. The receptor comes from a female donor with papillary thyroid cancer or a benign thyroid nodule (not recorded which). Some clones in this sample may be carry-over from other donors' samples. This chain joins TRBV11-1 and TRBJ2-3; 13 bases match TRBD2. Sequenced material: blood. The chain's CDR3 is CASSSLGTSGKASDTQYF. In DNA form, the CDR3 reads TGTGCCAGCAGCAGCTTAGGGACTAGCGGGAAGGCGTCAGATACGCAGTATTTT.